These 31 T cell receptor beta chains share one sample of origin, sequenced in a study of blood T cell repertoires in COVID-19. Data came from immunoSEQ multiplex PCR; TCRdb stores just in-frame clones and leaves some out. The data show hundreds of thousands of clones, about nine tenths seen once. The specimen was peripheral blood. The receptors were gathered from a woman between 18 and 30 years old with acute or convalescent COVID-19.

The rearrangement links TRBV12-5 to TRBJ2-3; D possibly corresponds to TRBD2 (6 bases). V lost 9 bases to trimming and J lost 0 bases, with 13 bases between them. The CDR3 runs to 14 residues. Germline V gives CDR1 LGHNT, CDR2 FRNRAP. CDR3 loop: CASAGGISTDTQYF. The CDR3 coding sequence is TGTGCTAGCGCCGGAGGGATTAGCACAGATACGCAGTATTTT.

The chain employs TRBV30 and TRBJ1-2; D remains unclear. The CDR3 extends over 13 amino acids. The V gene's germline CDR1 is GTSNPN and CDR2 SVGIG (reference sequence). The V end was cut by 7 bases, the J end by 0 bases, with 12 bases between. Written as DNA, the CDR3 is TGTGCCTACCGGGAGAAACCTAACTATGGCTACACCTTC. Translation: CAYREKPNYGYTF.

This chain joins TRBV28 and TRBJ1-5; D is uncertain. V shed 3 bases and J shed 2 bases, with 17 bases lying between them. The CDR3 is 17 residues long. Germline loops: CDR1 MDHEN, CDR2 SYDVKM. The CDR3 reads CASSFEGMERGNQPQHF. In DNA form, the CDR3 reads TGTGCCAGCAGTTTTGAGGGCATGGAGAGAGGCAATCAGCCCCAGCATTTT.

This clone was seen a handful of times. The chain carries TRBV3-1 (or the pseudogene TRBV3-2) and TRBJ1-4; D is unresolved. Between the trimmed V and J ends, which lost 1 base and 8 bases, there was a span of 14 bases. Germline V gene sequence: CDR1 LGHDT, CDR2 YNNKEL (reference sequence). The CDR3 spans 15 residues. The CDR3 here is CASSQGIGSGEKLFF. The CDR3 nucleotides are TGTGCCAGCAGCCAAGGAATAGGGTCGGGGGAAAAACTGTTTTTT.

This chain joins TRBV9 and TRBJ1-5, with unresolved D. V lost 1 base to trimming and J lost 8 bases, with 10 bases between them. The CDR3 totals 13 residues. CDR1 is SGDLS and CDR2 is YYNGEE in the germline V gene. The CDR3 reads CASSVSLEEPQHF. Written as DNA, the CDR3 is TGTGCCAGCAGCGTATCCCTCGAGGAGCCCCAGCATTTT.

The rearrangement uses TRBV6-2 or TRBV6-3 and TRBJ1-2, with 8 bases aligning to TRBD1. The CDR3 is 13 amino acids. V shed 6 bases, J shed 4 bases, and the junction held 4 bases outside the gene matches. Germline V lookup: CDR1 MNHEY, CDR2 SVGEGT. This CDR3 is CASSRDRGYGYTF. The CDR3 DNA reads as TGTGCCAGCAGCCGCGACAGGGGCTATGGCTACACCTTC.

V is TRBV29-1 and J is TRBJ2-7, with 7 bases fitting TRBD2. V trimming: 4 bases; J trimming: 2 bases; junction bases outside the gene matches: 8. The germline CDR1 and CDR2 sequences are SQVTM and ANQGSEA. The length of the CDR3 is 14 residues. CDR3 coding DNA: TGCAGCGTTGCCGCGGGGGATAGGACCTACGAGCAGTACTTC. It translates to CSVAAGDRTYEQYF.

J is TRBJ2-2 and V is TRBV2, with D tentatively TRBD1 (5 bases). Trimming removed 5 bases at V and 5 bases at J, with 24 bases between. The CDR3 loop spans 18 amino acids. CDR1 and CDR2 from the germline V gene are SNHLY and FYNNEI. The CDR3: CASSIRTPKLLKTGELFF. CDR3 nucleotide sequence: TGTGCCAGCAGTATCCGGACACCTAAGCTGCTTAAGACCGGGGAGCTGTTTTTT.

This clone appeared once. V is TRBV27 and J is TRBJ1-5; D remains unclear. V was shortened by 3 bases and J by 7 bases, with 13 bases between the two germline ends. The CDR3 runs to 14 residues. Germline V gives CDR1 MNHEY, CDR2 SMNVEV (reference sequence). CDR3 loop: CASSLTRWVQPQHF. CDR3 DNA sequence: TGTGCCAGCAGTTTGACTCGATGGGTCCAGCCCCAGCATTTT.

The chain carries TRBV14 and TRBJ1-4; 7 bases are a match to TRBD1. The J segment lost 4 bases and the V segment lost 5 bases, leaving 7 bases of the junction unmatched. The CDR3 extends over 15 amino acids. Germline lookup yields CDR1 SGHDN and CDR2 FVKESK. The chain's CDR3 is CASSAGTALNEKLFF. Here the CDR3 DNA reads TGTGCCAGCAGCGCCGGGACAGCTCTTAATGAAAAACTGTTTTTT.

The J gene is TRBJ1-4, the V gene TRBV5-5; D gene uncertain. CDR3 length equals 16 residues. Trimming cost V 0 bases and J 4 bases, with 13 bases left between them. From germline, CDR1 is SGHKS and CDR2 YYEKEE (reference sequence). CDR3 amino acids: CASSLEISVINEKLFF. The CDR3 DNA sequence: TGTGCCAGCAGCTTGGAAATCTCAGTGATTAATGAAAAACTGTTTTTT.

The CDR3 loop reads CASSLQGRGELFF. CDR3 sequence (DNA): TGTGCCAGCAGCCTTCAGGGTCGCGGGGAGCTGTTTTTT. J is TRBJ2-2 and V is TRBV3-1 (or the pseudogene TRBV3-2); a weak D match, TRBD1 (5 bases). Germline CDR1 LGHDT, CDR2 YNNKEL (reference sequence). V was clipped by 4 bases and J by 7 bases, with 10 bases between them. CDR3 length equals 13 residues.

The DNA for the CDR3 is TGTGCCAGCAGCCCAACTAGTGCAGAGACCCAGTACTTC. Its protein is CASSPTSAETQYF. J is TRBJ2-5 and V is TRBV6-6; tentatively, D is TRBD2 (5 bases). This CDR3 is built from 13 residues. Trimming took 6 bases from V and 4 from J, leaving 12 bases between them. Germline V gives CDR1 MNHNY, CDR2 SVGAGI (reference sequence).

V and J are TRBV2 and TRBJ2-2, with 11 bases matching TRBD1. The germline V gene has CDR1 SNHLY and CDR2 FYNNEI. The CDR3 is 15 residues long. The V segment lost 6 bases and the J segment 5 bases; nucleotides outside the gene matches: 5. The CDR3 sequence: CASSGQGAVTGELFF. Here the CDR3 DNA reads TGTGCCAGCAGCGGACAGGGGGCGGTGACCGGGGAGCTGTTTTTT.

V usage is TRBV12-5 and J usage is TRBJ1-1; 9 bases match TRBD1. Trimming at V came to 3 bases and at J to 3 bases, leaving 5 bases not matched to a gene. CDR1 is LGHNT, CDR2 FRNRAP, per germline. The CDR3 sequence is 15 residues long. The CDR3 region has the DNA TGTGCTAGTGGTTTAAGGACAGGGGTCGACACTGAAGCTTTCTTT. Protein product: CASGLRTGVDTEAFF.

The chain combines TRBV7-3 with TRBJ2-2, with 8 bases matching TRBD1. CDR3 length: 15 amino acids. The V and J ends lost 3 bases and 5 bases, in that order; junction bases with no gene match: 5. Germline-derived CDR1 and CDR2 are SGHTA and FQGTGA. The CDR3 sequence: CASSFGQGWTGELFF. In nucleotides, the CDR3 is TGTGCCAGCAGCTTCGGACAGGGATGGACCGGGGAGCTGTTTTTT.

The genes are TRBV19 and TRBJ1-2, with a tentative D call TRBD1 (6 bases). Looked up from germline, CDR1 is LNHDA and CDR2 is SQIVND (reference sequence). V gave up 6 bases and J gave up 4 bases, with 18 bases separating them. The CDR3 runs to 15 residues. This CDR3 reads CASSPVPLDSYGYTF. The CDR3 nucleotides are TGTGCCAGTAGCCCCGTACCTCTGGACAGCTATGGCTACACCTTC.

The chain is built from TRBV7-2 and TRBJ1-2; a weak D match, TRBD1 (5 bases). V lost 2 bases, J lost 8 bases, and 18 bases lay in between. CDR1 SGHTA and CDR2 FQGNSA come from the germline V gene. The CDR3 extends over 15 amino acids. The CDR3, as DNA: TGTGCCAGCAGCTTATTGGGGGGAACGGTGTGGGGCTACACCTTC. It translates to CASSLLGGTVWGYTF.

In its sample, this clone was seen once. The rearrangement joins TRBV5-1 to TRBJ1-2; 7 positions match TRBD1. Per the germline V gene, CDR1 is SGHRS and CDR2 is YFSETQ. The CDR3 totals 13 residues. With 4 bases clipped from V and 3 bases from J, the junction kept 3 bases outside the gene matches. This CDR3 is CASSIGTDYGYTF. The DNA of the CDR3 is TGCGCCAGCAGCATCGGGACAGACTATGGCTACACCTTC. Together with reference TRBV5-1 and TRBJ1-2, the CDR3 gives the full variable domain: KAGVTQTPRYLIKTRGQQVTLSCSPISGHRSVSWYQQTPGQGLQFLFEYFSETQRNKGNFPGRFSGRQFSNSRSEMNVSTLELGDSALYLCASSIGTDYGYTFGSGTRLTVV.

The rearrangement links TRBV19 to TRBJ1-6; weak D call: TRBD1 (6 bases). The CDR3 has 16 amino acids. Trimming removed 3 bases at V and 7 bases at J, with 16 bases between. Germline V gene data show CDR1 as LNHDA and CDR2 as SQIVND (reference sequence). The CDR3 nucleotides read TGTGCCAGTAGTATCCCCGGCCAAGGGGGAAATTCACCCCTCCACTTT. Translation: CASSIPGQGGNSPLHF.

The chain has TRBV6-2 or TRBV6-3 and TRBJ2-5; D is uncertain. Trimming pared 5 bases from V and 2 bases from J, leaving 3 bases between. The CDR3 sequence is 11 residues long. The germline gives CDR1 MNHEY, CDR2 SVGEGT. CDR3 sequence reads: CASSAQETQYF. The CDR3 bases are TGTGCCAGCAGTGCGCAAGAGACCCAGTACTTC.

As for this clone: The same CDR3 is also encoded by other DNA sequences in this sample. The chain carries TRBV18 and TRBJ2-7; maybe TRBD1 (6 bases). Trimming stripped 6 bases from V and 1 base from J, with 13 bases between. The germline CDR1 and CDR2 sequences are KGHSH and LQKENI. The CDR3 spans 14 residues. CDR3: CASSAGTPSYEQYF. CDR3 DNA sequence: TGTGCCAGCTCCGCCGGGACACCTTCCTACGAGCAGTACTTC.

This clone was recorded only once. V gene TRBV24-1 combines with J gene TRBJ1-2; D possibly corresponds to TRBD1 (6 bases). Trimming removed 0 bases at V and 7 bases at J, with 11 bases between. CDR3 length: 14 residues. The germline CDR1 and CDR2 sequences are KGHDR and SFDVKD. CDR3 residues: CATSDLHRAGGYTF. The CDR3 DNA follows: TGTGCCACCAGTGATTTGCACAGGGCGGGTGGCTACACCTTC.

This clone occurred a few times. J is TRBJ2-2 and V is TRBV7-2, with 7 positions matching TRBD2. Germline trimming cut 2 bases from V and 4 bases from J; bases unmatched to any gene: 13. CDR3 size: 18 residues. Looked up from germline, CDR1 is SGHTA and CDR2 is FQGNSA. DNA of the CDR3: TGTGCCAGCAGCTTAACGACTAGCCCGTACCGGGGCACCGGGGAGCTGTTTTTT. Translation gives CASSLTTSPYRGTGELFF.

This clone was counted between two and nine times. The rearrangement joins TRBV9 to TRBJ1-2; D might be TRBD1 (6 bases). Germline CDR1 is SGDLS and CDR2 is YYNGEE. Trimming shortened V by 0 bases and J by 8 bases, and 17 bases separated the two germline ends. This CDR3 region has 15 residues. CDR3 sequence: CASSVALGGESGYTF. CDR3 nucleotide sequence: TGTGCCAGCAGCGTAGCCCTAGGGGGTGAGAGCGGCTACACCTTC.

The gene calls are TRBV15 and TRBJ2-7; TRBD1 is a possible D gene (6 bases). V shed 4 bases and J shed 2 bases, with 18 bases lying between them. There are 16 residues in the CDR3. Germline V lookup: CDR1 LNHNV, CDR2 YYDKDF (reference sequence). The CDR3 DNA follows: TGTGCCACCAGCACAACAGACAGGCCCCTGACCTACGAGCAGTACTTC. Translation: CATSTTDRPLTYEQYF.

This chain joins TRBV5-4 and TRBJ1-1; D is uncertain. V was cut by 1 base and J by 0 bases, with 4 bases left in between. From germline, CDR1 is SGHNT and CDR2 YYREEE (reference sequence). The CDR3 runs 13 residues. DNA for the CDR3: TGTGCCAGCAGCTTGACACTGAACACTGAAGCTTTCTTT. Translating gives CASSLTLNTEAFF. Full variable domain (remainder filled in from reference TRBV5-4 and TRBJ1-1): ETGVTQSPTHLIKTRGQQVTLRCSSQSGHNTVSWYQQALGQGPQFIFQYYREEENGRGNFPPRFSGLQFPNYSSELNVNALELDDSALYLCASSLTLNTEAFFGQGTRLTVV.

The V gene is TRBV5-4, the J gene TRBJ2-6; D unresolved. Germline V gene lookup returns CDR1 SGHNT and CDR2 YYREEE (reference sequence). The CDR3 runs to 16 residues. The ends were cut back, 2 bases at V and 2 bases at J, with 11 bases in the middle. This CDR3 reads CASSFMVRAGANVLTF. The CDR3 nucleotides read TGTGCCAGCAGCTTCATGGTCCGAGCTGGGGCCAACGTCCTGACTTTC.

The chain combines TRBV19 with TRBJ2-7; D remains unclear. Germline-derived CDR1 and CDR2 are LNHDA and SQIVND (reference sequence). This CDR3 has 16 residues. Trimming removed 3 bases from V and 1 base from J, with 16 bases in between. CDR3 protein: CASSIPTFPPSYEQYF. Here the CDR3 DNA reads TGTGCCAGTAGTATTCCGACTTTTCCCCCTTCCTACGAGCAGTACTTC.

This clone has just one count. The chain employs TRBV5-6 and TRBJ1-1, with D unresolved. This CDR3 comprises 12 residues. V gave up 2 bases and J gave up 1 base, with 3 bases separating them. Germline V gives CDR1 SGHDT, CDR2 YYEEEE. The CDR3 DNA reads as TGTGCCAGCAGCTTCGGGAACACTGAAGCTTTCTTT. This codes for CASSFGNTEAFF.

With regard to this clone: This specimen includes other DNA sequences encoding the same CDR3. The gene calls are TRBV5-6 and TRBJ2-7; 11 bases align to TRBD1. The CDR3 consists of 15 residues. CDR1 and CDR2 (germline): SGHDT, YYEEEE. With 0 bases clipped from V and 3 bases from J, the junction kept 2 bases outside the gene matches. The CDR3 region is CASSLVGTGGYEQYF. CDR3 DNA: TGTGCCAGCAGCTTGGTTGGGACAGGGGGCTACGAGCAGTACTTC.